These T cell receptor beta chains were read from a single sample in a study of cytomegalovirus exposure and HLA in healthy donors. Using immunoSEQ multiplex PCR, the repertoire was profiled, and TCRdb retains in-frame clones only, with some absent. This sample contains 45,000 to 55,000 clones. Sequenced: PBMCs. The receptors stem from a woman between 45 and 65 years old in good health and CMV-seropositive. CDR3s include the opening cysteine and the closing phenylalanine or tryptophan. D genes are given only for firm matches.

j_call: TRBJ1-1
v_call: TRBV7-2
d_call: .
cdr3_nt: TGTGCCAGCAGGAGGACTTTCTTTTCTTGGGCTTTCTTT
cdr3_aa: CASRRTFFSWAFF

j_call: TRBJ2-7
v_call: TRBV27
d_call: TRBD2
cdr3_nt: TGTGCCAGCAGTCCTCAGCCCCCGGGACTAGCGGAATACTTCTACGAGCAGTACTTC
cdr3_aa: CASSPQPPGLAEYFYEQYF

j_call: TRBJ1-6
v_call: TRBV28
d_call: .
cdr3_nt: TGTGCCACCGAAAGGGGTGGGCAGGGAAATTCACCCCTCCACTTT
cdr3_aa: CATERGGQGNSPLHF

j_call: TRBJ1-4
v_call: TRBV7-2
d_call: .
cdr3_nt: TGTGCCAGCAGCAGGGGATTGAGGGAAAAACTGTTTTTT
cdr3_aa: CASSRGLREKLFF

j_call: TRBJ2-3
v_call: TRBV7-9
d_call: .
cdr3_nt: TGTGCCAGCAGCTTAGCGGCAGCAGATACGCAGTATTTT
cdr3_aa: CASSLAAADTQYF

j_call: TRBJ1-3
v_call: TRBV18
d_call: TRBD1
cdr3_nt: TGTGCCAGCTCACCAACAGGGGTAGCGGACACCATATATTTT
cdr3_aa: CASSPTGVADTIYF

j_call: TRBJ2-1
v_call: TRBV11-2
d_call: .
cdr3_nt: TGTGCCAGCAGCCCTAATTCAGGGGCCTACAATGAGCAGTTCTTC
cdr3_aa: CASSPNSGAYNEQFF

j_call: TRBJ1-2
v_call: TRBV25-1
d_call: TRBD1
cdr3_nt: TGTGCCAGCAGTGAACAGGGGGCGTGGGGCTACACCTTC
cdr3_aa: CASSEQGAWGYTF

j_call: TRBJ2-4
v_call: TRBV7-2
d_call: TRBD1
cdr3_nt: TGTGCCAGCAGCCAGGACAGGGGGCTAGCTGGGACCAAAAACATTCAGTACTTC
cdr3_aa: CASSQDRGLAGTKNIQYF

j_call: TRBJ1-3
v_call: TRBV6-1
d_call: .
cdr3_nt: TGTGCCAGCAGCCAGGCCGGTGGAAACACCATATATTTT
cdr3_aa: CASSQAGGNTIYF

j_call: TRBJ2-2
v_call: TRBV18
d_call: .
cdr3_nt: TGTGCCAGCTCTGAGGTGGCCGGGGAGCTGTTTTTT
cdr3_aa: CASSEVAGELFF

j_call: TRBJ1-1
v_call: TRBV6-5
d_call: .
cdr3_nt: TGTGCCAGCAGTTCCCCCCGCGAGGGCACTGAAGCTTTCTTT
cdr3_aa: CASSSPREGTEAFF

j_call: TRBJ2-7
v_call: TRBV6-1
d_call: TRBD2
cdr3_nt: TGTGCCAGCAGCCTTATCCGCGGGAGGGCTTACGAGCAGTACTTC
cdr3_aa: CASSLIRGRAYEQYF

j_call: TRBJ1-1
v_call: TRBV5-5
d_call: .
cdr3_nt: TGTGCCAGCACCTCGTTAACGGCGGAGAACACTGAAGCTTTCTTT
cdr3_aa: CASTSLTAENTEAFF

j_call: TRBJ1-1
v_call: TRBV7-3
d_call: .
cdr3_nt: TGTGCCAGCAGCTTAAGCCATGCGATTGGCACTGAAGCTTTCTTT
cdr3_aa: CASSLSHAIGTEAFF

j_call: TRBJ2-5
v_call: TRBV5-4
d_call: .
cdr3_nt: TGTGCCAGCAGCTTGGCGAGAGGAGAGACCCAGTACTTC
cdr3_aa: CASSLARGETQYF

j_call: TRBJ1-1
v_call: TRBV5-1
d_call: .
cdr3_nt: TGCGCCAGCAGCTTGCAGGGGAGGGGGACTGAAGCTTTCTTT
cdr3_aa: CASSLQGRGTEAFF

j_call: TRBJ1-1
v_call: TRBV19
d_call: .
cdr3_nt: TGTGCCAGTAGTATTTCCCTGACTGAAGCTTTCTTT
cdr3_aa: CASSISLTEAFF

j_call: TRBJ1-1
v_call: TRBV29-1
d_call: .
cdr3_nt: TGCAGCGCCCAATGGGAGGGAGTCACTGAAGCTTTCTTT
cdr3_aa: CSAQWEGVTEAFF

j_call: TRBJ2-7
v_call: TRBV13
d_call: TRBD1
cdr3_nt: TGTGCCAGCAGCTACGGGACAGGGAGCTCCTACGAGCAGTACTTC
cdr3_aa: CASSYGTGSSYEQYF

j_call: TRBJ2-1
v_call: TRBV14
d_call: .
cdr3_nt: TGTGCCAGCAGCCAAGACCCAGGGGACTCCTACAATGAGCAGTTCTTC
cdr3_aa: CASSQDPGDSYNEQFF

j_call: TRBJ1-6
v_call: TRBV7-3
d_call: .
cdr3_nt: TGTGCCAGCAGGGCGGATTATAATTCACCCCTCCACTTT
cdr3_aa: CASRADYNSPLHF

j_call: TRBJ2-7
v_call: TRBV6-1
d_call: TRBD1
cdr3_nt: TGTGCCAGCAGTTGGACAGGGACCTACGAGCAGTACTTC
cdr3_aa: CASSWTGTYEQYF

j_call: TRBJ1-2
v_call: TRBV7-9
d_call: .
cdr3_nt: TGTGCCAGCAGCCCGGTTCGCTCCAAAATGGTGGATGGCTACACCTTC
cdr3_aa: CASSPVRSKMVDGYTF

j_call: TRBJ2-1
v_call: TRBV30
d_call: .
cdr3_nt: TGTGCCTGGACCCTGGGGGCCCTATCCTACAATGAGCAGTTCTTC
cdr3_aa: CAWTLGALSYNEQFF

j_call: TRBJ2-7
v_call: TRBV28
d_call: TRBD1
cdr3_nt: TGTGCCAGCAGCCGGACAGGCATGCACGAGCAGTACTTC
cdr3_aa: CASSRTGMHEQYF

j_call: TRBJ2-1
v_call: TRBV5-4
d_call: TRBD2
cdr3_nt: TGTGCCAGCAGCTTGGATGGGACTAATAACAATGAGCAGTTCTTC
cdr3_aa: CASSLDGTNNNEQFF

j_call: TRBJ2-7
v_call: TRBV28
d_call: TRBD1
cdr3_nt: TGTGCCAGCAGTTCGACAGGGGACTCCTACGAGCAGTACTTC
cdr3_aa: CASSSTGDSYEQYF

j_call: TRBJ1-4
v_call: TRBV18
d_call: TRBD1
cdr3_nt: TGTGCCAGCTCACCACAGGGGGCCGGTGAAAAACTGTTTTTT
cdr3_aa: CASSPQGAGEKLFF

j_call: TRBJ1-5
v_call: TRBV28
d_call: .
cdr3_nt: TGTGCCAGCAGGGCCAATCAGCCCCAGCATTTT
cdr3_aa: CASRANQPQHF

j_call: TRBJ2-7
v_call: TRBV4-1
d_call: .
cdr3_nt: TGCGCCAGCAGCCAAGGTCCAGGCCGCTCCTACGAGCAGTACTTC
cdr3_aa: CASSQGPGRSYEQYF

j_call: TRBJ2-4
v_call: TRBV30
d_call: TRBD1
cdr3_nt: TGTGCCGCCAAGGGACAGGGGTTCGAGGGTCAGTACTTC
cdr3_aa: CAAKGQGFEGQYF

j_call: TRBJ2-3
v_call: TRBV28
d_call: TRBD2
cdr3_nt: TGTGCCAGCAGTTCCGGCCGGACTAGCGGGAGAGATACGCAGTATTTT
cdr3_aa: CASSSGRTSGRDTQYF

j_call: TRBJ2-1
v_call: TRBV10-2
d_call: TRBD2
cdr3_nt: TGCGCCACCGGGGGGTCCGTCTACAATGAGCAGTTCTTC
cdr3_aa: CATGGSVYNEQFF

j_call: TRBJ2-5
v_call: TRBV18
d_call: .
cdr3_nt: TGTGCCAGCTCACCAAGGATGACAGAGAACCAAGAGACCCAGTACTTC
cdr3_aa: CASSPRMTENQETQYF

j_call: TRBJ1-1
v_call: TRBV7-8
d_call: .
cdr3_nt: TGTGCCAGCAGCCCGTTCAGCCGGACAGCGAACACTGAAGCTTTCTTT
cdr3_aa: CASSPFSRTANTEAFF